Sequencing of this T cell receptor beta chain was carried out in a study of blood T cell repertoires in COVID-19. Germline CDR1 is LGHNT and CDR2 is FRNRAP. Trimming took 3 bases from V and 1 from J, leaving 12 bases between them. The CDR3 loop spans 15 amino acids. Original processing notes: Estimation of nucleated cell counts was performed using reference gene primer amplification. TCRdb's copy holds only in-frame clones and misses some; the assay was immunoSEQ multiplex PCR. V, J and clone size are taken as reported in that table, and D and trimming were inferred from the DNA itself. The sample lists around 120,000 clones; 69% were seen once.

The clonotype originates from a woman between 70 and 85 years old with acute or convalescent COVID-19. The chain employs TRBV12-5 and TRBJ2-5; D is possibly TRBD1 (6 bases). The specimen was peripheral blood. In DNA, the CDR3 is TGTGCTAGTGGTTTACGACAGGCGACCCAAGAGACCCAGTACTTC. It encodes CASGLRQATQETQYF.